This TCR beta chain was profiled in a study of cytomegalovirus exposure and HLA in healthy donors. The PCR made use of 60 Vbeta and 13 Jbeta primers. Sequencing used immunoSEQ multiplex PCR; TCRdb keeps in-frame clones, though not all of them. The sample has under 200,000 clones, 55% to 80% seen once; the top ten hold less than 5%. The germline V gene encodes CDR1 WNHNN and CDR2 SYGVQD (reference sequence). V lost 4 bases and J lost 5; bases outside the gene matches: 3. The length of the CDR3 is 13 residues. This clone showed up just a few times. The rearrangement links TRBV10-1 to TRBJ2-3; 7 bases are a match to TRBD1. The receptor was isolated from a woman younger than 30 in good health and CMV-seropositive. Sequenced material: PBMCs. The DNA for the CDR3 is TGCGCCAGCAGTGTGGCAGGGGGAGATACGCAGTATTTT. Amino acids: CASSVAGGDTQYF.